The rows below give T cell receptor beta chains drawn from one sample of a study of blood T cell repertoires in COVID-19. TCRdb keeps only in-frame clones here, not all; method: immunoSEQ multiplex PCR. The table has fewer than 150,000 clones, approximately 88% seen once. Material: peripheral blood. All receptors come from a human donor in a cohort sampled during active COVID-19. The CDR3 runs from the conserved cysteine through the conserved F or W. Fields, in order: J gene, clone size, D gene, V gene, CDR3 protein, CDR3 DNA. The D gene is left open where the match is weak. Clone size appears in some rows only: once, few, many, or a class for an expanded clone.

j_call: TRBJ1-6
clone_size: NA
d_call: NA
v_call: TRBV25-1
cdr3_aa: CASSEEGPVSPLHF
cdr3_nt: TGTGCCAGCAGTGAGGAGGGGCCCGTTTCACCCCTCCACTTT

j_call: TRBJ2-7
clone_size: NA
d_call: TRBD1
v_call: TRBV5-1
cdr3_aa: CASSLRDRGYEQYF
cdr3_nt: TGCGCCAGCAGCTTAAGGGACAGGGGCTACGAGCAGTACTTC

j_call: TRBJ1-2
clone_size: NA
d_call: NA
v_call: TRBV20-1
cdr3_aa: CSARGPYGYTF
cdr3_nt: TGCAGTGCTAGGGGGCCCTATGGCTACACCTTC

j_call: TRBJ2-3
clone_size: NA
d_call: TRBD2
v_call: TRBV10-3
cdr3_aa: CAISEKRGGADTQYF
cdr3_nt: TGTGCCATCAGTGAGAAACGGGGGGGCGCAGATACGCAGTATTTT

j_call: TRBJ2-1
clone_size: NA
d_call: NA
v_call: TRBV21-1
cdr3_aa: CASSDRPGQGVYNEQFF
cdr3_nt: TGTGCCAGCAGCGATAGACCGGGACAGGGGGTTTACAATGAGCAGTTCTTC

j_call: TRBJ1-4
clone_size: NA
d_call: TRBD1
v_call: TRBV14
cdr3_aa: CASSQSYRGINEKLFF
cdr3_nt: TGTGCCAGCAGCCAATCCTACAGGGGAATAAATGAAAAACTGTTTTTT

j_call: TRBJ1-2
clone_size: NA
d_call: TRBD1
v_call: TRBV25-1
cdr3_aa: CASSESGGASNYGYTF
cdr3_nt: TGTGCCAGCAGTGAATCAGGGGGTGCCTCTAACTATGGCTACACCTTC

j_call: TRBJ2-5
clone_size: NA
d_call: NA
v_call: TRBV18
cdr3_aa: CASSPPQGGETQYF
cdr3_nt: TGTGCCAGCTCACCACCCCAGGGCGGAGAGACCCAGTACTTC

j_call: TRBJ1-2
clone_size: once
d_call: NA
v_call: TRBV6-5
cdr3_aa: CASSYRSGYGYTF
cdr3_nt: TGTGCCAGCAGTTACCGGTCAGGGTATGGCTACACCTTC

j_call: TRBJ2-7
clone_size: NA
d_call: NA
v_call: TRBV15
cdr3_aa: CATSSLSGFEQYF
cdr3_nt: TGTGCCACCAGCAGCCTCTCGGGGTTCGAGCAGTACTTC

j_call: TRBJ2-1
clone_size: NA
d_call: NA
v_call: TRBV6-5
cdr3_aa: CASSSERTAPYNEQFF
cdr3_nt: TGTGCCAGCAGTTCTGAGAGGACAGCCCCCTACAATGAGCAGTTCTTC

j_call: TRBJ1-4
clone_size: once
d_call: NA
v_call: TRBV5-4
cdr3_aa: CASSSATNEKLFF
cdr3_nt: TGTGCCAGCAGCTCCGCAACTAATGAAAAACTGTTTTTT

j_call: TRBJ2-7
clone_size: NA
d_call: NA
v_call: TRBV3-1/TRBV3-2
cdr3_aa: CASSLWVGHFQGEQYF
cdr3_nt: TGTGCCAGCAGCTTGTGGGTGGGACATTTTCAGGGGGAGCAGTACTTC

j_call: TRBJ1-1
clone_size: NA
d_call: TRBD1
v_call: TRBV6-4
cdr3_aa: CASSRDRNTEAFF
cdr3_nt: TGTGCCAGCAGTCGGGACAGAAACACTGAAGCTTTCTTT

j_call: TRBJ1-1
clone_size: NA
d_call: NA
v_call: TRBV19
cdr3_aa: CASSIALTGANTEAFF
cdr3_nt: TGTGCCAGTAGTATAGCCCTCACTGGAGCCAACACTGAAGCTTTCTTT

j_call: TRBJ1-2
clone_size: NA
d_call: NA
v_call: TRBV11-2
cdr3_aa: CASSSNRDLYGYTF
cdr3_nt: TGTGCCAGCAGCTCTAACAGGGACCTCTATGGCTACACCTTC

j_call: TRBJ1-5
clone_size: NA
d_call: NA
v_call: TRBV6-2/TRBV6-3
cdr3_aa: CASSSQGEPQHF
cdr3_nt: TGTGCCAGCAGTTCCCAAGGGGAGCCCCAGCATTTT

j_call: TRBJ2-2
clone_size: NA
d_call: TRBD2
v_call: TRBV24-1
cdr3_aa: CATSDFKRGGTGELFF
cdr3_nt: TGTGCCACCAGTGATTTTAAGCGGGGGGGCACCGGGGAGCTGTTTTTT

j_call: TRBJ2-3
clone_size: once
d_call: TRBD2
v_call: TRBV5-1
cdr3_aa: CASSLAPAGNTDTQYF
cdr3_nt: TGCGCCAGCAGCTTGGCTCCAGCGGGAAACACAGATACGCAGTATTTT

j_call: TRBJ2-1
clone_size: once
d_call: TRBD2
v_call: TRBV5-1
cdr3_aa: CASTTSGAYNEQFF
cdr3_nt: TGCGCCAGCACGACTAGCGGGGCCTACAATGAGCAGTTCTTC

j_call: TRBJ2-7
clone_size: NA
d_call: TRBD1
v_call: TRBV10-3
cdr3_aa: CAISDPGQGHEQYF
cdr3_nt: TGTGCCATCAGTGATCCCGGACAGGGCCACGAGCAGTACTTC